This entry lists 10 T cell receptor beta chains sequenced from one sample in a study of blood T cell repertoires in COVID-19. The data were produced by immunoSEQ multiplex PCR, yet TCRdb's version contains in-frame clones alone and is incomplete. The sample holds roughly 200,000 clones, 75% to 80% seen once. The source material was peripheral blood. These receptors originate from a woman between 50 and 59 years old with active or convalescent COVID-19.

CDR3 protein: CASSLSTANTGELFF. The CDR3 DNA reads as TGTGCCAGCAGCCTCTCGACAGCGAACACCGGGGAGCTGTTTTTT. The chain combines TRBV4-2 with TRBJ2-2; possibly TRBD1 for D (5 bases). CDR1 LGHNA and CDR2 YNFKEQ come from the germline V gene. The CDR3 is made up of 15 amino acids. V shed 4 bases and J shed 0 bases, with 9 bases lying between them.

This clone was counted between two and nine times. The chain combines TRBV7-2 with TRBJ1-5; D not resolved. Trimming took off 1 base at V and 5 bases at J, with 6 bases between the two ends. The CDR3 has 13 residues. CDR1 is SGHTA, CDR2 FQGNSA, per germline. The CDR3 DNA follows: TGTGCCAGCAGCTTAGAAAGAGATCAGCCCCAGCATTTT. It yields the protein CASSLERDQPQHF. The full variable domain, its missing parts supplied by reference TRBV7-2 and TRBJ1-5, is GAGVSQSPSNKVTEKGKDVELRCDPISGHTALYWYRQSLGQGLEFLIYFQGNSAPDKSGLPSDRFSAERTGGSVSTLTIQRTQQEDSAVYLCASSLERDQPQHFGDGTRLSIL.

The chain couples TRBV4-2 to TRBJ2-5; D is ambiguous. The germline gives CDR1 LGHNA, CDR2 YNFKEQ. This CDR3 has 14 residues. The V and J ends lost 2 bases and 4 bases respectively, with 11 bases between them. The CDR3 region is CASSQPTSGETQYF. The CDR3 DNA follows: TGTGCCAGCAGCCAACCGACAAGTGGAGAGACCCAGTACTTC.

This clone was observed a single time. The genes are TRBV3-1 (or the pseudogene TRBV3-2) and TRBJ2-5; possibly TRBD2 for D (5 bases). V lost 0 bases, J lost 5 bases, and 10 bases lay in between. This CDR3 has 14 amino acids. Looked up from germline, CDR1 is LGHDT and CDR2 is YNNKEL (reference sequence). This CDR3 reads CASSQDRRVETQYF. As DNA, the CDR3 is TGTGCCAGCAGCCAAGATCGGCGGGTTGAGACCCAGTACTTC.

This clone has just one count. The V call is TRBV7-2, the J call TRBJ2-7; TRBD2 aligns across 8 bases. CDR1 is SGHTA, CDR2 FQGNSA, per germline. J lost 4 bases, V lost 5 bases, and 13 bases had no gene match. The CDR3 contains 16 residues. The CDR3 sequence: CASSPGGGGPIYEQYF. CDR3 DNA sequence: TGTGCCAGCAGCCCGGGGGGGGGAGGGCCGATTTACGAGCAGTACTTC.

The chain links TRBV28 to TRBJ2-7; no definite D call. This CDR3 contains 13 residues. CDR1 and CDR2 (germline): MDHEN, SYDVKM. Trimming removed 3 bases at V and 5 bases at J, with 11 bases between. The CDR3 bases are TGTGCCAGCAGTTTGCCCTCTCGAGACGAGCAGTACTTC. Translation gives CASSLPSRDEQYF.

The chain uses TRBV20-1 and TRBJ2-7; the match to TRBD2 covers 7 bases. After removal of 6 bases from V and 3 bases from J, the junction contained 2 bases not matched to a gene. The CDR3 consists of 11 residues. From germline, CDR1 is DFQATT and CDR2 SNEGSKA (reference sequence). The chain's CDR3 is CSAGGGYEQYF. CDR3 DNA sequence: TGCAGTGCCGGCGGGGGCTACGAGCAGTACTTC.

In this sample, this clone turned up a few times. The chain combines TRBV15 with TRBJ1-6; D not certain. The CDR3 covers 14 residues. V lost 8 bases and J lost 6, with 14 bases in between. Per germline, CDR1 LNHNV and CDR2 YYDKDF (reference sequence). CDR3 sequence: CATQSQYSNSPLHF. The CDR3 DNA sequence: TGTGCCACCCAAAGCCAATACAGTAATTCACCCCTCCACTTT.

The CDR3 nucleotides are TGTGCCAGCGGACAGCACACAGATACGCAGTATTTT. Its translation is CASGQHTDTQYF. The V and J genes are TRBV2 and TRBJ2-3, with a possible D match to TRBD1 (6 bases). Trimming took 8 bases from V and 2 from J, leaving 8 bases between them. This CDR3 comprises 12 residues. Germline CDR1 reads SNHLY; CDR2 reads FYNNEI.

This sequence joins TRBV18 and TRBJ1-1; 8 bases are a match to TRBD1. Germline trimming cut 5 bases from V and 0 bases from J; bases unmatched to any gene: 5. The CDR3 contains 15 residues. Germline V gene sequence: CDR1 KGHSH, CDR2 LQKENI. The CDR3 DNA reads TGTGCCAGCTCAACGACAGGGGTGATGAACACTGAAGCTTTCTTT. Translating gives CASSTTGVMNTEAFF. Combining the CDR3 with reference TRBV18 and TRBJ1-1 gives the whole variable domain NAGVMQNPRHLVRRRGQEARLRCSPMKGHSHVYWYRQLPEEGLKFMVYLQKENIIDESGMPKERFSAEFPKEGPSILRIQQVVRGDSAAYFCASSTTGVMNTEAFFGQGTRLTVV.